Here is one T cell receptor beta chain with its context. Its specificity is unknown. A CD45RA-negative memory subset and a CD45RA+ naive subset were separated from the CD4+ cells. Here immunoSEQ multiplex PCR was the method, and the copy in TCRdb shows in-frame clones only, minus some. Of about 770,000 clones in the sample, 55% to 80% were seen once. The entry originates in a study of shared clonotypes between healthy human individuals. Study-wide results and limits: Sequencing depth was a factor that was expected to affect clonotype sharing among donors. On the whole, naive subsets had larger estimated richness than memory subsets had. A handful of donors showed sharing of 4.5% to 5% of naive CD4 clonotypes.

This CDR3 has 15 amino acids. Trimming took off 2 bases at V and 8 bases at J, with 15 bases between the two ends. The germline V gene encodes CDR1 LNHNV and CDR2 YYDKDF (reference sequence). This chain connects TRBV15 to TRBJ1-4; weak D call: TRBD1 (6 bases). The specimen was memory CD4+ T cells sorted from blood. Regarding subset: CD45RA-negative fraction. The origin of this receptor is a woman aged 25-40 years in good health. The chain's CDR3 is CATSRREGVVEKLFF. The CDR3, as DNA: TGTGCCACCAGCAGACGAGAGGGGGTGGTAGAAAAACTGTTTTTT. Based on the CDR3 plus reference TRBV15 and TRBJ1-4, the full variable domain is DAMVIQNPRYQVTQFGKPVTLSCSQTLNHNVMYWYQQKSSQAPKLLFHYYDKDFNNEADTPDNFQSRRPNTSFCFLDIRSPGLGDTAMYLCATSRREGVVEKLFFGSGTQLSVL.